One sample yielded the 12 T cell receptor beta chains listed below, sequenced in a study of blood T cell repertoires in COVID-19. Generated by immunoSEQ multiplex PCR, the TCRdb table keeps only in-frame clones and is missing some. The table lists a few hundred thousand clones, around 87% of them singletons. The sample taken for sequencing was peripheral blood. The source of these receptors is a man younger than 35 with active or convalescent COVID-19.

This sequence joins TRBV4-1 and TRBJ2-1; tentatively, D is TRBD2 (5 bases). Trimming took off 0 bases at V and 6 bases at J, with 18 bases between the two ends. Per the germline V gene, CDR1 is MGHRA and CDR2 is YSYEKL. This CDR3 has 17 residues. CDR3 in DNA: TGCGCCAGCAGCCAAGATCTAGGGTCACTAGTAATCAATGAGCAGTTCTTC. Amino acids: CASSQDLGSLVINEQFF.

The chain links TRBV5-4 to TRBJ2-3; 10 bases agree with TRBD2. This CDR3 comprises 16 residues. Per the germline V gene, CDR1 is SGHNT and CDR2 is YYREEE (reference sequence). V was clipped by 4 bases and J by 1 base; unmatched bases: 6. CDR3 DNA sequence: TGTGCCAGCAGCGTACCTAGCGGGGGAGGCACAGATACGCAGTATTTT. Translation: CASSVPSGGGTDTQYF.

V gene TRBV27 combines with J gene TRBJ2-3; 14 bases map to TRBD2. Per germline, CDR1 MNHEY and CDR2 SMNVEV (reference sequence). V was clipped by 5 bases and J by 4 bases; unmatched bases: 5. CDR3 size: 16 residues. Here the CDR3 DNA reads TGTGCCAGCAGTCAGGGACTAGCGGGAGTTGCAGATACGCAGTATTTT. Protein: CASSQGLAGVADTQYF.

The chain couples TRBV7-8 to TRBJ1-1, with TRBD1 matching over 11 bases. The J segment lost 0 bases and the V segment lost 3 bases, leaving 6 bases of the junction unmatched. Germline values: CDR1 SGHVS, CDR2 FQNEAQ. The CDR3 runs to 17 residues. CDR3 nucleotide sequence: TGTGCCAGCAGCTTCGGGACAGGGGGTTCGATGAACACTGAAGCTTTCTTT. Translated, it gives CASSFGTGGSMNTEAFF.

This chain uses TRBV6-2 or TRBV6-3 with TRBJ2-2, with TRBD2 matching 9 bases. In germline, CDR1 is MNHEY, CDR2 SVGEGT. The CDR3 sequence is 16 residues long. J gave up 6 bases and V 2 bases, and 7 bases lay outside the gene matches. CDR3 DNA sequence: TGTGCCAGCAGTTACGTGGCTAGCGGGACGGCCGGGGAGCTGTTTTTT. Translation gives CASSYVASGTAGELFF.

The chain combines TRBV5-6 with TRBJ1-4; a weak D match, TRBD1 (6 bases). Germline CDR1 is SGHDT and CDR2 is YYEEEE. The CDR3 totals 15 residues. The V gene lost 1 base and the J gene lost 6 bases, with 13 bases spanning the gap. As DNA, the CDR3 is TGTGCCAGCAGCTTGAGGCAGGGGATTTATGAAAAACTGTTTTTT. Its translation is CASSLRQGIYEKLFF.

This chain uses TRBV7-2 with TRBJ2-7; no clear D. The length of the CDR3 is 13 residues. CDR1 and CDR2 from the germline V gene are SGHTA and FQGNSA. Trimming shortened V by 0 bases and J by 1 base, and 4 bases separated the two germline ends. CDR3 protein: CASSLATSYEQYF. As DNA, the CDR3 is TGTGCCAGCAGCTTAGCTACATCCTACGAGCAGTACTTC.

The gene calls are TRBV28 and TRBJ1-5; TRBD1 agrees at 9 bases. V lost 7 bases, J lost 3 bases, and 7 bases stayed unmatched. The CDR3 runs 15 residues. The V gene's germline CDR1 is MDHEN and CDR2 SYDVKM. The CDR3 nucleotides read TGTGCCAGCAACTTCGGGACAGGGATCAATCAGCCCCAGCATTTT. This translates into CASNFGTGINQPQHF.

This rearrangement joins TRBV24-1 to TRBJ2-1, with TRBD2 matching 11 bases. Germline assignment: CDR1 KGHDR and CDR2 SFDVKD. Trimming removed 9 bases from V and 0 bases from J; junction bases left unmatched: 18. The CDR3 spans 20 residues. Written as DNA, the CDR3 is TGTGCCACCGCCCCGCGGTTAGCGGGAGGGCCTGTTGACTCCTACAATGAGCAGTTCTTC. Its translation: CATAPRLAGGPVDSYNEQFF.

The V gene is TRBV5-5, the J gene TRBJ2-1, with a possible D match to TRBD1 (5 bases). V was pared by 5 bases and J by 1 base, with 7 bases between. The CDR3 has 13 amino acids. Germline V CDR1 and CDR2: SGHKS, YYEKEE (reference sequence). The CDR3 DNA sequence: TGTGCCAGCAGGCCAGGGTCCTACAATGAGCAGTTCTTC. Its translation: CASRPGSYNEQFF.

This chain uses TRBV29-1 with TRBJ1-2; 8 nucleotides agree with TRBD1. The germline V gene has CDR1 SQVTM and CDR2 ANQGSEA. This CDR3 has 13 amino acids. Trimming took 5 bases from V and 1 from J; bases not matched to a gene: 3. In DNA form, the CDR3 reads TGCAGCGTTAAACAGGGGGGTAACTATGGCTACACCTTC. Translation: CSVKQGGNYGYTF.

The rearrangement links TRBV7-3 to TRBJ1-1; the match to TRBD1 covers 9 bases. The CDR3 is 15 residues long. The germline CDR1 and CDR2 sequences are SGHTA and FQGTGA. After removal of 5 bases from V and 4 bases from J, the junction contained 8 bases not matched to a gene. The DNA for the CDR3 is TGTGCCAGCAGCCAGACAGGGGGTCTTAGCACTGAAGCTTTCTTT. This gives the protein CASSQTGGLSTEAFF. Based on the CDR3 plus reference TRBV7-3 and TRBJ1-1, the full variable domain is GAGVSQTPSNKVTEKGKYVELRCDPISGHTALYWYRQSLGQGPEFLIYFQGTGAADDSGLPNDRFFAVRPEGSVSTLKIQRTERGDSAVYLCASSQTGGLSTEAFFGQGTRLTVV.